These 9 T cell receptor beta chains were sequenced from one sample in a study of Ad26.COV2.S vaccination and SARS-CoV-2 variants. Indicated treatment: around 19 received Ad26.COV2.S at low or high dose, single or two shots; several received placebo; per-sample allocation not given. The samples date from day 63 after the first vaccine or placebo injection. Method: immunoSEQ multiplex PCR; TCRdb's copy keeps in-frame clones and lacks some. This sample has approximately 450,000 clones; around 90% occur once, and the top ten carry 12%. This material consisted of peripheral blood, taken in a trial of Ad26.COV2.S vaccine versus placebo. The receptor source for this set is a person between 18 and 65 years old who received the Ad26.COV2.S COVID-19 vaccine or a placebo.

The V and J genes are TRBV18 and TRBJ1-3; D gene uncertain. The V end was cut by 2 bases, the J end by 0 bases, with 5 bases between. Germline loops: CDR1 KGHSH, CDR2 LQKENI. This CDR3 comprises 14 residues. CDR3: CASSPGLSGNTIYF. For the CDR3, the DNA is TGTGCCAGCTCACCAGGGCTCTCTGGAAACACCATATATTTT.

The chain combines TRBV7-6 with TRBJ2-3; a weak D match, TRBD1 (5 bases). The CDR3 is made up of 13 amino acids. V dropped 4 bases and J dropped 6 bases, with 11 bases sitting between them. Germline CDR1 and CDR2: SGHVS and FNYEAQ. The CDR3 nucleotides read TGTGCCAGCAGCTCTGACAGCAGGGATACGCAGTATTTT. This codes for CASSSDSRDTQYF. The full variable domain, its missing parts supplied by reference TRBV7-6 and TRBJ2-3, is GAGVSQSPRYKVTKRGQDVALRCDPISGHVSLYWYRQALGQGPEFLTYFNYEAQQDKSGLPNDRFSAERPEGSISTLTIQRTEQRDSAMYRCASSSDSRDTQYFGPGTRLTVL.

The chain links TRBV30 to TRBJ1-5; the D gene is possibly TRBD1 (6 bases). CDR3 length: 13 amino acids. V was shortened by 0 bases and J by 6 bases, with 9 bases between the two germline ends. Germline CDR1 reads GTSNPN; CDR2 reads SVGIG (reference sequence). DNA for the CDR3: TGTGCCTGGAGTGTAGGGGGGGTTCAGCCCCAGCATTTT. Protein sequence: CAWSVGGVQPQHF. The full variable domain, its missing parts supplied by reference TRBV30 and TRBJ1-5, is SQTIHQWPATLVQPVGSPLSLECTVEGTSNPNLYWYRQAAGRGLQLLFYSVGIGQISSEVPQNLSASRPQDRQFILSSKKLLLSDSGFYLCAWSVGGVQPQHFGDGTRLSIL.

This chain uses TRBV5-1 with TRBJ2-7; D unclear. Per the germline V gene, CDR1 is SGHRS and CDR2 is YFSETQ. CDR3 length equals 13 residues. Trimming took 0 bases from V and 7 from J, leaving 11 bases between them. The CDR3 loop is CASSLDPSSEQYF. CDR3 nucleotides: TGCGCCAGCAGCTTGGACCCGTCGTCGGAGCAGTACTTC.

The V call is TRBV5-4, the J call TRBJ2-2; 7 positions agree with TRBD1. The CDR3 sequence is 16 residues long. Germline trimming cut 2 bases from V and 4 bases from J; bases unmatched to any gene: 8. Germline V gives CDR1 SGHNT, CDR2 YYREEE (reference sequence). The CDR3 DNA reads TGTGCCAGCAGCTTTCTTCAGGGGGTCGGCACCGGGGAGCTGTTTTTT. This gives the protein CASSFLQGVGTGELFF.

The genes are TRBV7-8 and TRBJ2-5; D may be TRBD1 or TRBD2 (6 bases each). Trimming cost V 7 bases and J 0 bases, with 27 bases left between them. Per germline, CDR1 SGHVS and CDR2 FQNEAQ. The CDR3 loop spans 19 amino acids. As DNA, the CDR3 is TGTGCCAGCACCCCCCGCGTGTCGGGGGCGAACCTTTACCAAGAGACCCAGTACTTC. Translation gives CASTPRVSGANLYQETQYF.

The rearrangement joins TRBV7-2 to TRBJ2-1; maybe TRBD1 (5 bases). Trimming removed 6 bases at V and 10 bases at J, with 16 bases between. Germline lookup yields CDR1 SGHTA and CDR2 FQGNSA. This CDR3 contains 13 residues. The CDR3 DNA reads TGTGCCAGCAGTTCTTTTTGGGGCTACGAGCAGTTCTTC. Amino acids: CASSSFWGYEQFF.

The chain uses TRBV7-2 and TRBJ2-3; unclear D gene. This CDR3 region has 15 residues. CDR1 and CDR2 from the germline V gene are SGHTA and FQGNSA. V gave up 2 bases and J gave up 1 base, with 10 bases separating them. CDR3 DNA: TGTGCCAGCAGCTTACAAGGTCAGGGCACAGATACGCAGTATTTT. The encoded protein is CASSLQGQGTDTQYF.

This clone was seen once. The chain uses TRBV4-2 and TRBJ2-2, with 9 bases matching TRBD2. The CDR3 sequence is 17 residues long. V gave up 0 bases and J gave up 7 bases; unmatched junction bases: 9. Germline V gives CDR1 LGHNA, CDR2 YNFKEQ. CDR3 protein: CASSQDVAGGRFGELFF. The CDR3 DNA sequence: TGTGCCAGCAGCCAAGATGTTGCGGGAGGGAGGTTCGGGGAGCTGTTTTTT.